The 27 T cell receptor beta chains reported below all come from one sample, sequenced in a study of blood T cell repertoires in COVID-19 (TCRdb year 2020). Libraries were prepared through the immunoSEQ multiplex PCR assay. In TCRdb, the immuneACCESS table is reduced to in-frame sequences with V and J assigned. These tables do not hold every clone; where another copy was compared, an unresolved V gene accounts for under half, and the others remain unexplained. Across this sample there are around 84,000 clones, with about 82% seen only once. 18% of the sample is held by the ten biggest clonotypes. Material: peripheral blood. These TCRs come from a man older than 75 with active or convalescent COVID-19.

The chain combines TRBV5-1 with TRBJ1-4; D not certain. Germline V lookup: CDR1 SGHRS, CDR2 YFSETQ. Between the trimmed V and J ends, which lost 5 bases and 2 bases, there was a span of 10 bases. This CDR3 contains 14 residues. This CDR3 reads CASSPLATNEKLFF. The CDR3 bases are TGCGCCAGCAGTCCCCTTGCGACTAATGAAAAACTGTTTTTT.

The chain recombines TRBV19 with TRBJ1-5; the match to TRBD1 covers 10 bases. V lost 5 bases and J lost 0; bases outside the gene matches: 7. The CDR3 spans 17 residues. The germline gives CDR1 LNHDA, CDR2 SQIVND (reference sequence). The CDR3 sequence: CASSGGQGRHSNQPQHF. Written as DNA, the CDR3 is TGTGCCAGTAGTGGGGGACAGGGGAGGCATAGCAATCAGCCCCAGCATTTT. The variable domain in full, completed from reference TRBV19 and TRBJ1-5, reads DGGITQSPKYLFRKEGQNVTLSCEQNLNHDAMYWYRQDPGQGLRLIYYSQIVNDFQKGDIAEGYSVSREKKESFPLTVTSAQKNPTAFYLCASSGGQGRHSNQPQHFGDGTRLSIL.

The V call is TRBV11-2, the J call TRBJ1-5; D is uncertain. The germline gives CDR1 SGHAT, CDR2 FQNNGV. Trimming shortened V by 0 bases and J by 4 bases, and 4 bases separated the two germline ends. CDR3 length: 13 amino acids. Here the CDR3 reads CASSLEENQPQHF. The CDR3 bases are TGTGCCAGCAGCTTAGAAGAGAATCAGCCCCAGCATTTT.

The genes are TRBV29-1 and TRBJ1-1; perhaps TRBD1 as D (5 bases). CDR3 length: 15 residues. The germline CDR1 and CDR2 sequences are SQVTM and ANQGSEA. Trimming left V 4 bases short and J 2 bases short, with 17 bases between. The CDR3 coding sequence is TGCAGCGTTGTCCCCCGACAGAATGTCAACACTGAAGCTTTCTTT. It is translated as CSVVPRQNVNTEAFF.

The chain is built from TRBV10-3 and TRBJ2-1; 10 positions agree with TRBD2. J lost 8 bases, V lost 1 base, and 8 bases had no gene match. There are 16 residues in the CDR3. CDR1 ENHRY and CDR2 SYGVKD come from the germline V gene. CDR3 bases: TGTGCCATCAGTGAGTATACTAGCGGGACTAGGGATGAGCAGTTCTTC. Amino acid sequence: CAISEYTSGTRDEQFF.

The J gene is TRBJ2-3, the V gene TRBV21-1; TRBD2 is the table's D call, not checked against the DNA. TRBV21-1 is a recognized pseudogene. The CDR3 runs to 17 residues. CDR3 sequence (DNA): TGTGCCAGCAGCCTCCAACGGGTGACTAGCGGGGGGGATACGCAGTATTTT. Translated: CASSLQRVTSGGDTQYF.

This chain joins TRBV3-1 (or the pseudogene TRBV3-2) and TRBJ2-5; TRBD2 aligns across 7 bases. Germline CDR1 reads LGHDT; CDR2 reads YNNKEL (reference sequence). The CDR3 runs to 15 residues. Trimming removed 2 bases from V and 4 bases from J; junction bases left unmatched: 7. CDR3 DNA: TGTGCCAGCAGCCAAAGTGGACTAGTTCGAGAGACCCAGTACTTC. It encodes CASSQSGLVRETQYF.

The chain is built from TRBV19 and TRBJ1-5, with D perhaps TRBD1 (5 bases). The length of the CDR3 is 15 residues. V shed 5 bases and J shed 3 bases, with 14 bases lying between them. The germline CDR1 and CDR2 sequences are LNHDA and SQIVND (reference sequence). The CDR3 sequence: CASSFRTFTNQPQHF. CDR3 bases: TGTGCCAGTAGTTTTAGGACATTCACCAATCAGCCCCAGCATTTT.

In nucleotides, the CDR3 is TGTGCCAGCAGCTTAGGGGACAGGGCCCAAGAGACCCAGTACTTC. It encodes CASSLGDRAQETQYF. V gene TRBV11-2 combines with J gene TRBJ2-5; 9 positions match TRBD1. With 1 base clipped from V and 1 base from J, the junction kept 1 base outside the gene matches. The germline CDR1 and CDR2 sequences are SGHAT and FQNNGV. CDR3 length: 15 residues.

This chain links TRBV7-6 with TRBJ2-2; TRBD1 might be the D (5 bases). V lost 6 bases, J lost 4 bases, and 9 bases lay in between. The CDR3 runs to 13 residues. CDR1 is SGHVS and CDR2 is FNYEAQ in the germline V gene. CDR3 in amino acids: CASRKRGTGELFF. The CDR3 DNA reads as TGTGCCAGCAGAAAAAGGGGCACCGGGGAGCTGTTTTTT.

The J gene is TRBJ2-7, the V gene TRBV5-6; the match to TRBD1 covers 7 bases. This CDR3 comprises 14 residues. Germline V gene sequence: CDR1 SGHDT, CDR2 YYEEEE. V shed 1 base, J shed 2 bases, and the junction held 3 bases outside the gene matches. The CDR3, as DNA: TGTGCCAGCAGCTTGCGACAGGGACCCTACGAGCAGTACGTC. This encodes CASSLRQGPYEQYV.

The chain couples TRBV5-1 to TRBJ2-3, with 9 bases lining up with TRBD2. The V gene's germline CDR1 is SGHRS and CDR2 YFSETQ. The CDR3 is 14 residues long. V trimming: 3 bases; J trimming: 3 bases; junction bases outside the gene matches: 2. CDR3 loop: CASSSTSGTDTQYF. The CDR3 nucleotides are TGCGCCAGCAGCTCGACTAGCGGTACAGATACGCAGTATTTT. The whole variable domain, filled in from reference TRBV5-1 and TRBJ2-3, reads KAGVTQTPRYLIKTRGQQVTLSCSPISGHRSVSWYQQTPGQGLQFLFEYFSETQRNKGNFPGRFSGRQFSNSRSEMNVSTLELGDSALYLCASSSTSGTDTQYFGPGTRLTVL.

The CDR3 loop reads CSVDEGADTEAFF. Here the CDR3 DNA reads TGCAGCGTTGACGAAGGGGCTGACACTGAAGCTTTCTTT. The chain recombines TRBV29-1 with TRBJ1-1; D might be TRBD1 (5 bases). The V end was cut by 3 bases, the J end by 3 bases, with 11 bases between. The V gene's germline CDR1 is SQVTM and CDR2 ANQGSEA. This CDR3 comprises 13 residues.

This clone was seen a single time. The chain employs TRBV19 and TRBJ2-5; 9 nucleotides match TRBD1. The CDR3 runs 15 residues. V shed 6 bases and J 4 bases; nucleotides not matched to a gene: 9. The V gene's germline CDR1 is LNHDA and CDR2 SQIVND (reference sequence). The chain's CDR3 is CASSRIRQGGETQYF. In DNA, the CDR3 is TGTGCCAGTAGCCGAATAAGACAGGGGGGAGAGACCCAGTACTTC.

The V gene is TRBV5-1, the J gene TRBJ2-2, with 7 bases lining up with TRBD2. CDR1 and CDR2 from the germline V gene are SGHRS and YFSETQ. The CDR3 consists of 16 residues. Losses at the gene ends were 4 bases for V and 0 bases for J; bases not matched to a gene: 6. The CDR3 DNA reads TGCGCCAGCAGCCGACTAGCTGATGCGAACACCGGGGAGCTGTTTTTT. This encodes CASSRLADANTGELFF.

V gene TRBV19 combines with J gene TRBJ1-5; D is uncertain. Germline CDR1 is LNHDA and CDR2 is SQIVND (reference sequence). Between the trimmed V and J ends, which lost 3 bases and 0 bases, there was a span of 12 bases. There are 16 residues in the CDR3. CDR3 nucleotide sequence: TGTGCCAGTAGTATGTCACGTACTTATAGCAATCAGCCCCAGCATTTT. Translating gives CASSMSRTYSNQPQHF.

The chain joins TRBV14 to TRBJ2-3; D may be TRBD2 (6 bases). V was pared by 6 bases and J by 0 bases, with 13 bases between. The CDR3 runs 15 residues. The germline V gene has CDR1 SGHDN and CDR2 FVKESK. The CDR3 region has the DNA TGTGCCAGCAGGGCGACTAGGACTAGCACAGATACGCAGTATTTT. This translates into CASRATRTSTDTQYF.

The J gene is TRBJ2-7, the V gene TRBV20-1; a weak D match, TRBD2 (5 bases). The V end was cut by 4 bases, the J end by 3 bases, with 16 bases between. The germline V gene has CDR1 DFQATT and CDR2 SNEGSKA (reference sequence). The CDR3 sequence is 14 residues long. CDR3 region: CSAIEGRNIYEQYV. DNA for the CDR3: TGCAGTGCTATTGAGGGCAGGAACATCTACGAGCAGTACGTC.

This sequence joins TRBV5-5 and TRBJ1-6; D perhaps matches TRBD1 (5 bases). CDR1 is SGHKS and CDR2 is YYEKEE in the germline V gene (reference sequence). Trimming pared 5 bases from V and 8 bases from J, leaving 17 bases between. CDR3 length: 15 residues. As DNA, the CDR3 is TGTGCCAGCAGTATACCGGGGGACGGGTATTCACCCCTCCACTTT. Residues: CASSIPGDGYSPLHF.

For the CDR3, the DNA is TGTGCCAGTAGTGTCACTAGCGGGGTCTACAATGAGCAGTTCTTC. The encoded protein is CASSVTSGVYNEQFF. The rearrangement uses TRBV19 and TRBJ2-1; 10 bases map to TRBD2. Trimming at V came to 5 bases and at J to 3 bases, leaving 4 bases not matched to a gene. Germline CDR1 and CDR2: LNHDA and SQIVND (reference sequence). There are 15 residues in the CDR3.

The CDR3 reads CASRLAGTGDGAEQFF. The CDR3 region has the DNA TGCGCCAGCAGACTAGCCGGGACAGGCGACGGTGCTGAGCAGTTCTTC. The rearrangement links TRBV10-2 to TRBJ2-1, with TRBD1 matching over 8 bases. Germline trimming cut 6 bases from V and 9 bases from J; bases unmatched to any gene: 16. Germline V CDR1 and CDR2: WSHSY, SAAADI. This CDR3 has 16 residues.

CDR3 loop: CASSESTLSGVNTGELFF. The CDR3 nucleotides read TGCGCCAGCAGTGAGTCGACTCTGTCTGGTGTGAACACCGGGGAGCTGTTTTTT. The V call is TRBV10-1, the J call TRBJ2-2; D not certain. Trimming left V 0 bases short and J 1 base short, with 15 bases between. There are 18 residues in the CDR3. Germline V CDR1 and CDR2: WNHNN, SYGVQD (reference sequence).

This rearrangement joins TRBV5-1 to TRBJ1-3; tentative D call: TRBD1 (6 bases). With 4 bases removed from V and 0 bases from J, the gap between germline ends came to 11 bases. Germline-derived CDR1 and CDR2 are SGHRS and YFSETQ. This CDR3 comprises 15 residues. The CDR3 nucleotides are TGCGCCAGCAGCACACAGGGACCCTCTGGAAACACCATATATTTT. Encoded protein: CASSTQGPSGNTIYF. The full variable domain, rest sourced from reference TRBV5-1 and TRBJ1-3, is KAGVTQTPRYLIKTRGQQVTLSCSPISGHRSVSWYQQTPGQGLQFLFEYFSETQRNKGNFPGRFSGRQFSNSRSEMNVSTLELGDSALYLCASSTQGPSGNTIYFGEGSWLTVV.

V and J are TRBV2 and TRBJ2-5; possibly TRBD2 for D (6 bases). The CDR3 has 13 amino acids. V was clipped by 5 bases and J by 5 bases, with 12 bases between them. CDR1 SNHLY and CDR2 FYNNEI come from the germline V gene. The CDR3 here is CASSLAGWETQYF. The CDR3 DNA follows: TGTGCCAGCAGTCTGGCGGGGTGGGAGACCCAGTACTTC.

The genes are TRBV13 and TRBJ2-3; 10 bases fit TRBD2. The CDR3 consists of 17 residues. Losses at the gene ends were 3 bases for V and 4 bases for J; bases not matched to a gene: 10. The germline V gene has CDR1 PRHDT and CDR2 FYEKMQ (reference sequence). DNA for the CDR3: TGTGCCAGCAGCTTTAGAGCGGGGGGGCTGGGGTCAGATACGCAGTATTTT. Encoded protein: CASSFRAGGLGSDTQYF.

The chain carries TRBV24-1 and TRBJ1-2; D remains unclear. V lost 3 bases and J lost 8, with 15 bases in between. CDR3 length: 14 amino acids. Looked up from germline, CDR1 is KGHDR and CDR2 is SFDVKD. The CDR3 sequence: CATSDRRGGNGYTF. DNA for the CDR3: TGTGCCACCAGTGATAGACGTGGAGGGAACGGCTACACCTTC.

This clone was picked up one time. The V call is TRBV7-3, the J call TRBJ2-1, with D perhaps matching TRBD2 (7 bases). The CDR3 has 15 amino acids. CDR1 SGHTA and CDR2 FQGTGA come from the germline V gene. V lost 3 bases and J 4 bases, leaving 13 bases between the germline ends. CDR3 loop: CASSFGLGGYNEQFF. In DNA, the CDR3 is TGTGCCAGCAGCTTCGGACTAGGGGGTTACAATGAGCAGTTCTTC. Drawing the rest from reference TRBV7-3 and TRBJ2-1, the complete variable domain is GAGVSQTPSNKVTEKGKYVELRCDPISGHTALYWYRQSLGQGPEFLIYFQGTGAADDSGLPNDRFFAVRPEGSVSTLKIQRTERGDSAVYLCASSFGLGGYNEQFFGPGTRLTVL.